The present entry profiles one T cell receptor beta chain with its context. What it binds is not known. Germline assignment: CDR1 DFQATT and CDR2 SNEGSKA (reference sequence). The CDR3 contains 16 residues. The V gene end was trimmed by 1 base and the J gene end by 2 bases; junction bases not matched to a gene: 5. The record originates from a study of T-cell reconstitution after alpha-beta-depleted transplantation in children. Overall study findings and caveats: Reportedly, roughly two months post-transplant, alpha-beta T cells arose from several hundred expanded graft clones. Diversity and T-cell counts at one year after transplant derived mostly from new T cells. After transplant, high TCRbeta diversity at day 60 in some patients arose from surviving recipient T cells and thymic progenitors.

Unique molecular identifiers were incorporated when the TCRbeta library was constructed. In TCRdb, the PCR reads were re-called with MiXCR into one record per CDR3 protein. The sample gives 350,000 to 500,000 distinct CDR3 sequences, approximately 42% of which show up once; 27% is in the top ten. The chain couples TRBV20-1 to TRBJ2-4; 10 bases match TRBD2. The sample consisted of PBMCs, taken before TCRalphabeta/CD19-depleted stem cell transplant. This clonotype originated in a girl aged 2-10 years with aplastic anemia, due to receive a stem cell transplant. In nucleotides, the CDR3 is TGCAGTGCTAGAGCTGAGCGGGAGGGAACCAAAAACATTCAGTACTTC. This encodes CSARAEREGTKNIQYF.